This T cell receptor (beta chain) is from a study of CD4 T cells in relation to SARS-CoV-2 and coronaviruses. Findings and caveats of the study: Memory recall responses, not primary responses primed in culture, are what the assay detects. Pre-pandemic and post-infection samples never came from the same donor.

The unexposed donors gave CD4+ T cells in 2011-2018, prior to COVID-19. On this clone: The antigen remains undetermined.

Naive and memory CD4+ T cell DNA was deep-sequenced without culture. Measured with immunoSEQ multiplex PCR; TCRdb has only the in-frame clones, and not every one. The data contain 55,000 to 70,000 clones, roughly 93% of them singletons. The ends lost 0 bases at V and 4 bases at J; junction bases unmatched: 2. CDR3 length equals 14 residues. Per the germline V gene, CDR1 is LGHDT and CDR2 is YNNKEL (reference sequence). The chain combines TRBV3-1 (or the pseudogene TRBV3-2) with TRBJ1-2; TRBD1 matches 7 bases. Sequenced material: naive CD4+ T cells from PBMCs. Sample subset: naive CD4+ T cells isolated by negative enrichment. The source is a human donor in good health. The CDR3 loop is CASSQDKGAYGYTF. CDR3 DNA: TGTGCCAGCAGCCAAGATAAGGGGGCCTATGGCTACACCTTC.